This is a list of T cell receptor beta chains from one sample in a study of beta chain features in type 1 diabetes. The protocol was immunoSEQ multiplex PCR, while the TCRdb copy is restricted to in-frame clones and leaves out a portion. The sample carries hundreds of thousands of clones, under 15% recorded once. What was sequenced was naive CD4+ T cells from blood. The receptors shown here come from a man between 18 and 35 years old with type 1 diabetes. Each CDR3 is given with its conserved first and last residue. The D gene is left open where the match is weak. The size entry is marked missing in some rows and otherwise reads once, few, many or a size class.

abundance: -
j_gene: TRBJ2-2
len: 14
v_gene: TRBV7-2
d_gene: -
CDR3aa: CASSWFQNTGELFF
CDR3nt: TGTGCCAGCAGCTGGTTTCAGAACACCGGGGAGCTGTTTTTT

abundance: few
j_gene: TRBJ1-1
len: 13
v_gene: TRBV7-2
d_gene: TRBD1
CDR3aa: CASSFRQGGEAFF
CDR3nt: TGTGCCAGCAGCTTTCGACAGGGCGGTGAAGCTTTCTTT

abundance: -
j_gene: TRBJ1-2
len: 15
v_gene: TRBV5-6
d_gene: -
CDR3aa: CASSLRTPRIEGYTF
CDR3nt: TGTGCCAGCAGCTTACGGACACCGAGAATAGAGGGCTACACCTTC

abundance: -
j_gene: TRBJ1-6
len: 15
v_gene: TRBV14
d_gene: -
CDR3aa: CASSQRSSYNSPLHF
CDR3nt: TGTGCCAGCAGCCAACGGAGCTCCTATAATTCACCCCTCCACTTT

abundance: -
j_gene: TRBJ2-1
len: 16
v_gene: TRBV2
d_gene: TRBD2
CDR3aa: CASSDRPQRGYNEQFF
CDR3nt: TGTGCCAGCAGTGATCGGCCCCAGCGGGGCTACAATGAGCAGTTCTTC

abundance: -
j_gene: TRBJ1-1
len: 13
v_gene: TRBV18
d_gene: -
CDR3aa: CASSPNRETEAFF
CDR3nt: TGTGCCAGCTCACCCAACAGGGAAACTGAAGCTTTCTTT

abundance: -
j_gene: TRBJ2-7
len: 15
v_gene: TRBV2
d_gene: TRBD2
CDR3aa: CASSERLAGAEEQYF
CDR3nt: TGTGCCAGCAGTGAACGCCTAGCGGGGGCCGAAGAGCAGTACTTC

abundance: few
j_gene: TRBJ1-5
len: 13
v_gene: TRBV2
d_gene: -
CDR3aa: CASSELGNQPQHF
CDR3nt: TGTGCCAGCAGTGAATTGGGGAATCAGCCCCAGCATTTT

abundance: -
j_gene: TRBJ2-3
len: 12
v_gene: TRBV28
d_gene: -
CDR3aa: CASNPDTDTQYF
CDR3nt: TGTGCCAGCAACCCCGATACGGATACGCAGTATTTT

abundance: few
j_gene: TRBJ2-3
len: 17
v_gene: TRBV19
d_gene: TRBD2
CDR3aa: CASSMEGSRGGTDTQYF
CDR3nt: TGTGCCAGTAGTATGGAGGGTTCGCGGGGGGGCACAGATACGCAGTATTTT

abundance: -
j_gene: TRBJ1-1
len: 12
v_gene: TRBV6-6
d_gene: -
CDR3aa: CASSTGNTEAFF
CDR3nt: TGTGCCAGCAGTACAGGGAACACTGAAGCTTTCTTT

abundance: few
j_gene: TRBJ2-7
len: 17
v_gene: TRBV27
d_gene: -
CDR3aa: CASSFLGHGTRPYEQYF
CDR3nt: TGTGCCAGCAGTTTCCTTGGACACGGGACAAGACCCTACGAGCAGTACTTC

abundance: -
j_gene: TRBJ1-2
len: 14
v_gene: TRBV7-2
d_gene: -
CDR3aa: CASSLTGSNYGYTF
CDR3nt: TGTGCCAGCAGCTTGACAGGCTCTAACTATGGCTACACCTTC

abundance: -
j_gene: TRBJ1-5
len: 13
v_gene: TRBV6-5
d_gene: -
CDR3aa: CASSSGGDQPQHF
CDR3nt: TGTGCCAGCAGTTCCGGGGGGGATCAGCCCCAGCATTTT

abundance: few
j_gene: TRBJ2-1
len: 13
v_gene: TRBV7-9
d_gene: -
CDR3aa: CASSPFHSDEQFF
CDR3nt: TGTGCCAGCAGCCCCTTCCACAGCGATGAGCAGTTCTTC

abundance: -
j_gene: TRBJ1-6
len: 14
v_gene: TRBV28
d_gene: -
CDR3aa: CACSLGVANSPLHF
CDR3nt: TGTGCCTGCTCATTGGGGGTGGCTAATTCACCCCTCCACTTT

abundance: few
j_gene: TRBJ2-7
len: 14
v_gene: TRBV28
d_gene: -
CDR3aa: CASSTTNLSYEQYF
CDR3nt: TGTGCCAGCAGTACCACCAACCTCTCCTACGAGCAGTACTTC

abundance: few
j_gene: TRBJ1-1
len: 15
v_gene: TRBV25-1
d_gene: -
CDR3aa: CASSEGAIGITEAFF
CDR3nt: TGTGCCAGCAGTGAGGGGGCGATAGGGATCACTGAAGCTTTCTTT

abundance: -
j_gene: TRBJ2-7
len: 14
v_gene: TRBV7-9
d_gene: -
CDR3aa: CASSLGVQPYEQYF
CDR3nt: TGTGCCAGCAGCTTAGGTGTCCAGCCTTACGAGCAGTACTTC

abundance: few
j_gene: TRBJ1-1
len: 14
v_gene: TRBV5-4
d_gene: -
CDR3aa: CASSPDGSNTEAFF
CDR3nt: TGTGCCAGCAGCCCCGACGGATCGAACACTGAAGCTTTCTTT

abundance: -
j_gene: TRBJ2-3
len: 16
v_gene: TRBV19
d_gene: TRBD2
CDR3aa: CASTRLAGGSTDTQYF
CDR3nt: TGTGCCAGTACTCGACTAGCGGGGGGCAGCACAGATACGCAGTATTTT

abundance: -
j_gene: TRBJ1-1
len: 15
v_gene: TRBV6-6
d_gene: -
CDR3aa: CASSPRGGMNTEAFF
CDR3nt: TGTGCCAGCAGTCCCCGGGGGGGCATGAACACTGAAGCTTTCTTT

abundance: -
j_gene: TRBJ2-4
len: 15
v_gene: TRBV5-6
d_gene: -
CDR3aa: CASSLLEGAKNIQYF
CDR3nt: TGTGCCAGCAGCTTGTTAGAAGGGGCCAAAAACATTCAGTACTTC

abundance: -
j_gene: TRBJ1-2
len: 15
v_gene: TRBV30
d_gene: -
CDR3aa: CAWSRREGTNYGYTF
CDR3nt: TGTGCCTGGAGTAGGAGGGAAGGTACCAACTATGGCTACACCTTC

abundance: few
j_gene: TRBJ2-7
len: 14
v_gene: TRBV28
d_gene: TRBD1
CDR3aa: CASLSDRATNEQYF
CDR3nt: TGTGCCAGCTTAAGCGACAGGGCGACAAACGAGCAGTACTTC

abundance: -
j_gene: TRBJ2-2
len: 14
v_gene: TRBV30
d_gene: TRBD1
CDR3aa: CAWSVQGAGGELFF
CDR3nt: TGTGCCTGGAGTGTCCAGGGGGCCGGCGGGGAGCTGTTTTTT

abundance: few
j_gene: TRBJ2-7
len: 16
v_gene: TRBV5-4
d_gene: TRBD2
CDR3aa: CASSFTGLAGGYEQYF
CDR3nt: TGTGCCAGCAGCTTTACGGGACTAGCGGGGGGATACGAGCAGTACTTC

abundance: few
j_gene: TRBJ2-7
len: 16
v_gene: TRBV7-2
d_gene: -
CDR3aa: CASSLSGAGNSYEQYF
CDR3nt: TGTGCCAGCAGCTTATCCGGGGCGGGGAACTCCTACGAGCAGTACTTC

abundance: few
j_gene: TRBJ2-5
len: 14
v_gene: TRBV5-6
d_gene: -
CDR3aa: CASSLYGAGETQYF
CDR3nt: TGTGCCAGCAGCTTGTATGGGGCAGGGGAGACCCAGTACTTC

abundance: -
j_gene: TRBJ1-3
len: 14
v_gene: TRBV4-2
d_gene: -
CDR3aa: CASSPIGSGNTIYF
CDR3nt: TGTGCCAGCAGCCCCATCGGCTCTGGAAACACCATATATTTT

abundance: -
j_gene: TRBJ2-7
len: 15
v_gene: TRBV25-1
d_gene: TRBD2
CDR3aa: CASSGPTSGTYEQYF
CDR3nt: TGTGCCAGCAGTGGCCCGACTAGCGGGACCTACGAGCAGTACTTC

abundance: -
j_gene: TRBJ2-7
len: 13
v_gene: TRBV6-5
d_gene: -
CDR3aa: CMPRDQGLVEQYF
CDR3nt: TGCATGCCCCGAGATCAGGGGTTGGTCGAGCAGTACTTC

abundance: few
j_gene: TRBJ2-3
len: 16
v_gene: TRBV4-1
d_gene: TRBD1
CDR3aa: CASSQDVTGGPDTQYF
CDR3nt: TGCGCCAGCAGCCAAGACGTGACAGGGGGCCCAGATACGCAGTATTTT

abundance: few
j_gene: TRBJ2-3
len: 15
v_gene: TRBV5-1
d_gene: TRBD2
CDR3aa: CASSLAGEGTDTQYF
CDR3nt: TGCGCCAGCAGCTTGGCCGGGGAGGGGACAGATACGCAGTATTTT

abundance: few
j_gene: TRBJ1-2
len: 14
v_gene: TRBV25-1
d_gene: -
CDR3aa: CASSNQGSGYGYTF
CDR3nt: TGTGCCAGCAGCAATCAGGGGTCCGGCTATGGCTACACCTTC

abundance: few
j_gene: TRBJ1-5
len: 13
v_gene: TRBV25-1
d_gene: TRBD1
CDR3aa: CASSGTGGQPQHF
CDR3nt: TGTGCCAGCAGTGGGACAGGAGGGCAGCCCCAGCATTTT

abundance: -
j_gene: TRBJ1-5
len: 16
v_gene: TRBV15
d_gene: -
CDR3aa: CATSRAHLRGPQPQHF
CDR3nt: TGTGCCACCAGCAGAGCTCACCTCAGGGGACCTCAGCCCCAGCATTTT